The 27 T cell receptor beta chains listed next were all sequenced from one sample in a study of blood T cell repertoires in COVID-19. TCRdb's table, derived via immunoSEQ multiplex PCR, lists solely in-frame clones and lacks some. The sample consists of 110,000 to 150,000 clones, 75% to 90% of them appearing once. The material sequenced was peripheral blood. The receptors were sampled from a woman aged 80 or over with acute or convalescent COVID-19.

The chain has TRBV10-3 and TRBJ2-3; the match to TRBD2 covers 9 bases. The junction had 4 bases not matched to a gene; V was cut back by 6 bases and J by 0 bases. Germline values: CDR1 ENHRY, CDR2 SYGVKD. The CDR3 has 15 amino acids. The CDR3 nucleotides are TGTGCCATCAGCGGTAGCGGGGGTAGCACAGATACGCAGTATTTT. This translates into CAISGSGGSTDTQYF.

V and J are TRBV19 and TRBJ2-2, with TRBD2 matching 7 bases. With V trimmed by 6 bases and J by 2 bases, 12 bases remained unmatched. Germline CDR1 reads LNHDA; CDR2 reads SQIVND (reference sequence). This CDR3 is 17 amino acids long. The CDR3 nucleotides read TGTGCCAGTAGCGCCATCGGGCGGGGGATTAACACCGGGGAGCTGTTTTTT. Protein: CASSAIGRGINTGELFF.

This chain joins TRBV4-2 and TRBJ1-2, with D perhaps TRBD1 (5 bases). Germline CDR1 and CDR2: LGHNA and YNFKEQ. The CDR3 runs 15 residues. V was shortened by 4 bases and J by 7 bases, with 19 bases between the two germline ends. CDR3 in DNA: TGTGCCAGCAGCCTTCGGACGGGGGGAAGCACTGGCTACACCTTC. Translated, it gives CASSLRTGGSTGYTF.

The rearrangement uses TRBV25-1 and TRBJ2-5, with 7 bases fitting TRBD1. V lost 6 bases to trimming and J lost 4 bases; unmatched junction nucleotides: 11. CDR1 and CDR2 (germline): MGHDK, SYGVNS. CDR3 length equals 15 residues. CDR3 amino acids: CASSKGQNGVETQYF. The CDR3 bases are TGTGCCAGCAGCAAGGGACAGAATGGGGTAGAGACCCAGTACTTC.

V gene TRBV2 combines with J gene TRBJ2-1, with TRBD2 identical over 10 bases. The V segment lost 7 bases and the J segment 1 base; nucleotides outside the gene matches: 4. This CDR3 has 15 residues. Germline V gene data show CDR1 as SNHLY and CDR2 as FYNNEI. For the CDR3, the DNA is TGTGCCAGCACACTAGCGGGAAATTCCTACAATGAGCAGTTCTTC. The encoded protein is CASTLAGNSYNEQFF.

This clone was counted a few times. The rearrangement joins TRBV3-1 (or the pseudogene TRBV3-2) to TRBJ2-5; 10 nucleotides align to TRBD2. The germline CDR1 and CDR2 sequences are LGHDT and YNNKEL (reference sequence). With V trimmed by 4 bases and J by 2 bases, 4 bases remained unmatched. This CDR3 comprises 15 residues. The CDR3 DNA is TGTGCCAGCAGCCGAGCGGGGGGGGAGCAAGAGACCCAGTACTTC. Encoded protein: CASSRAGGEQETQYF.

The chain couples TRBV30 to TRBJ2-3; 7 bases are a match to TRBD2. Looked up from germline, CDR1 is GTSNPN and CDR2 is SVGIG (reference sequence). V lost 4 bases and J lost 3; bases outside the gene matches: 10. The CDR3 consists of 15 residues. The CDR3 DNA is TGTGCCTGGACCAAACTGGGAGGGATAACAGATACGCAGTATTTT. Its translation is CAWTKLGGITDTQYF.

The chain combines TRBV24-1 with TRBJ1-1; D remains unclear. The CDR3 runs 13 residues. Germline-derived CDR1 and CDR2 are KGHDR and SFDVKD. The germline V and J ends were trimmed by 5 bases and 2 bases, with 8 bases remaining between them. The chain's CDR3 is CATSARFNTEAFF. The DNA of the CDR3 is TGTGCCACCAGTGCCAGGTTTAACACTGAAGCTTTCTTT.

CDR3 nucleotide sequence: TGTGCCAGCAGCTTGGAATGGTCAGCGATTACGGCCTACAATGAGCAGTTCTTC. Translating gives CASSLEWSAITAYNEQFF. The chain combines TRBV5-5 with TRBJ2-1; D call uncertain. Trimming took off 0 bases at V and 2 bases at J, with 18 bases between the two ends. Germline V CDR1 and CDR2: SGHKS, YYEKEE (reference sequence). The CDR3 is 18 residues long.

The genes are TRBV6-1 and TRBJ1-4; perhaps TRBD1 as D (5 bases). The V end lost 2 bases, the J end lost 9 bases, and 10 bases lay between the germline ends. From germline, CDR1 is MNHNS and CDR2 SASEGT. The CDR3 totals 13 residues. The CDR3 DNA reads TGTGCCAGCAGTGAAAGGAGGGACCAAAAACTGTTTTTT. Encoded protein: CASSERRDQKLFF.

This clone occurred once. The V and J genes are TRBV30 and TRBJ2-2; D call uncertain. Germline CDR1 and CDR2: GTSNPN and SVGIG (reference sequence). V was cut by 0 bases and J by 2 bases, with 4 bases left in between. There are 13 residues in the CDR3. CDR3 sequence (DNA): TGTGCCTGGAGTGTCTATAACACCGGGGAGCTGTTTTTT. Translation gives CAWSVYNTGELFF.

The chain is built from TRBV6-5 and TRBJ1-1; no clear D. V gave up 0 bases and J gave up 5 bases, with 7 bases separating them. From germline, CDR1 is MNHEY and CDR2 SVGAGI. The CDR3 runs to 13 residues. This CDR3 reads CASSYSRWTEAFF. CDR3 DNA: TGTGCCAGCAGTTACTCGAGGTGGACTGAAGCTTTCTTT.

The chain joins TRBV24-1 to TRBJ2-1; TRBD1 might be the D (5 bases). This CDR3 comprises 13 residues. The V end was cut by 3 bases, the J end by 9 bases, with 11 bases between. CDR1 and CDR2 (germline): KGHDR, SFDVKD. The CDR3: CATSDPRVFEQFF. The DNA for the CDR3 is TGTGCCACCAGTGATCCCAGGGTGTTTGAGCAGTTCTTC.

The V call is TRBV28, the J call TRBJ1-4; tentative D call: TRBD1 (5 bases). The V gene lost 6 bases and the J gene lost 7 bases, with 18 bases spanning the gap. Per the germline V gene, CDR1 is MDHEN and CDR2 is SYDVKM. The CDR3 has 15 amino acids. Here the CDR3 DNA reads TGTGCCAGCAGGTATGGGACTGGGAATTCTGAAAAACTGTTTTTT. This sequence encodes CASRYGTGNSEKLFF. Combining the CDR3 with reference TRBV28 and TRBJ1-4 gives the whole variable domain DVKVTQSSRYLVKRTGEKVFLECVQDMDHENMFWYRQDPGLGLRLIYFSYDVKMKEKGDIPEGYSVSREKKERFSLILESASTNQTSMYLCASRYGTGNSEKLFFGSGTQLSVL.

This sequence joins TRBV6-6 and TRBJ2-2; a possible D gene is TRBD1 (5 bases). CDR1 is MNHNY and CDR2 is SVGAGI in the germline V gene (reference sequence). This CDR3 spans 14 amino acids. V was trimmed by 4 bases and J by 6 bases, leaving 12 bases between them. This CDR3 is CASSWGSGPGELFF. CDR3 nucleotide sequence: TGTGCCAGCAGTTGGGGCTCGGGTCCCGGGGAGCTGTTTTTT.

The V and J genes are TRBV2 and TRBJ2-4; 9 bases match TRBD1. CDR3 size: 21 residues. The germline CDR1 and CDR2 sequences are SNHLY and FYNNEI. The junction had 21 bases not matched to a gene; V was cut back by 6 bases and J by 0 bases. CDR3: CASSHHLRDRASPLAKNIQYF. The CDR3 DNA is TGTGCCAGCAGCCACCACCTAAGGGACAGGGCCTCACCGTTAGCCAAAAACATTCAGTACTTC.

The CDR3 loop is CASKNDRGNTEAFF. The CDR3 DNA reads TGTGCCAGCAAAAACGACAGGGGTAACACTGAAGCTTTCTTT. V is TRBV7-9 and J is TRBJ1-1; 8 positions agree with TRBD1. CDR1 and CDR2 (germline): SEHNR, FQNEAQ (reference sequence). V shed 7 bases, J shed 2 bases, and the junction held 6 bases outside the gene matches. The CDR3 length is 14 residues.

Here the CDR3 reads CASSLMEKAEAFF. In DNA, the CDR3 is TGCGCCAGCAGCTTGATGGAGAAGGCTGAAGCTTTCTTT. J is TRBJ1-1 and V is TRBV5-1; D is undetermined. The CDR3 has 13 residues. Trimming cost V 1 base and J 6 bases, with 10 bases left between them. Germline lookup yields CDR1 SGHRS and CDR2 YFSETQ.

This clone was picked up a small number of times. The chain links TRBV19 to TRBJ2-2, with D maybe TRBD2 (6 bases). CDR1 and CDR2 (germline): LNHDA, SQIVND (reference sequence). Trimming took 3 bases from V and 6 from J, leaving 14 bases between them. This CDR3 has 15 amino acids. The CDR3 sequence is CASSITGSQAGELFF. The CDR3 region has the DNA TGTGCCAGTAGTATCACCGGGAGTCAGGCCGGGGAGCTGTTTTTT.

The V and J genes are TRBV27 and TRBJ2-3; 7 nucleotides match TRBD2. This CDR3 has 14 amino acids. Germline CDR1 and CDR2: MNHEY and SMNVEV (reference sequence). J lost 4 bases, V lost 2 bases, and 3 bases had no gene match. The CDR3 here is CASSLSGDSDTQYF. The CDR3 nucleotides are TGTGCCAGCAGTTTAAGCGGGGACTCAGATACGCAGTATTTT.

This rearrangement joins TRBV28 to TRBJ1-1; possible D gene TRBD1, 6 bases. V lost 5 bases to trimming and J lost 8 bases, with 9 bases between them. CDR3 size: 11 residues. Per germline, CDR1 MDHEN and CDR2 SYDVKM. CDR3: CASSAGTEAFF. Here the CDR3 DNA reads TGTGCCAGCAGTGCCGGGACAGAAGCTTTCTTT.

The J gene is TRBJ2-7, the V gene TRBV18; TRBD2 might be the D (5 bases). Per germline, CDR1 KGHSH and CDR2 LQKENI. The CDR3 is 12 amino acids. V was cut by 6 bases and J by 1 base, with 7 bases left in between. The CDR3, as DNA: TGTGCCAGCTCCGGCGGGTCCTACGAGCAGTACTTC. Translating it yields CASSGGSYEQYF.

The rearrangement links TRBV5-4 to TRBJ2-5; 14 positions match TRBD2. V shed 4 bases and J 3 bases; nucleotides not matched to a gene: 14. The germline CDR1 and CDR2 sequences are SGHNT and YYREEE (reference sequence). The CDR3 sequence is 19 residues long. For the CDR3, the DNA is TGTGCCAGCAGCCGGGCCTCCGGGACTAGCGGGGGAACAAAAGAGACCCAGTACTTC. Its protein product is CASSRASGTSGGTKETQYF.

This clone was picked up one time. The J gene is TRBJ2-5, the V gene TRBV10-3; TRBD1 might be the D (5 bases). The CDR3 spans 14 residues. In germline, CDR1 is ENHRY, CDR2 SYGVKD. Trimming removed 10 bases at V and 3 bases at J, with 18 bases between. Written as DNA, the CDR3 is TGTGCCACCGACCCTATAGGGGAAAAAGAGACCCAGTACTTC. The encoded protein is CATDPIGEKETQYF.

The chain carries TRBV5-4 and TRBJ2-5; 10 nucleotides agree with TRBD2. The CDR3 runs 16 residues. Germline-derived CDR1 and CDR2 are SGHNT and YYREEE (reference sequence). With V trimmed by 4 bases and J by 0 bases, 6 bases remained unmatched. The CDR3 reads CASSREGLAYQETQYF. DNA of the CDR3: TGTGCCAGCAGCAGAGAGGGACTAGCGTACCAAGAGACCCAGTACTTC. The whole variable domain, remainder taken from reference TRBV5-4 and TRBJ2-5, is ETGVTQSPTHLIKTRGQQVTLRCSSQSGHNTVSWYQQALGQGPQFIFQYYREEENGRGNFPPRFSGLQFPNYSSELNVNALELDDSALYLCASSREGLAYQETQYFGPGTRLLVL.

The J gene is TRBJ2-1, the V gene TRBV6-5, with a tentative D call TRBD2 (7 bases). This CDR3 has 16 amino acids. V lost 2 bases, J lost 4 bases, and 15 bases lay in between. In germline, CDR1 is MNHEY, CDR2 SVGAGI. The CDR3 loop is CASSYVRGGDYNEQFF. In DNA form, the CDR3 reads TGTGCCAGCAGTTACGTGAGGGGGGGCGATTACAATGAGCAGTTCTTC.

This clone showed up just once. The chain employs TRBV2 and TRBJ2-7; TRBD1 is a possible D gene (5 bases). The CDR3 totals 12 residues. The germline V gene has CDR1 SNHLY and CDR2 FYNNEI. V was shortened by 2 bases and J by 6 bases, with 8 bases between the two germline ends. CDR3 sequence: CASSEIRVEQYF. The CDR3 DNA follows: TGTGCCAGCAGTGAAATCAGGGTCGAGCAGTACTTC.